This TCR beta chain is drawn from a study of vaccination effects on CD4 cells after COVID-19. Study background: Two convalescent donors provided samples 16 days and one week before vaccination. The researchers cultured roughly 2.2 million PBMC per well with around 9.2 IU/ml IL-2 and roughly 9.1 ug/ml peptides.

Here immunoSEQ multiplex PCR was the method, and the copy in TCRdb shows in-frame clones only, minus some. The table has 50,000 to 70,000 clones, under 85% seen once. It was after roughly ten days of culture that CD4+ T cells were isolated. Days 3 and 7 were when half the medium was replaced with IL-2 medium. There are a few counts of this clone. Its antigen remains unknown. The junction shows a germline mismatch at one end, possibly a read error. The receptor comes from a human donor who had a prior SARS-CoV-2 infection. The source material was CD4+ T cells from PBMCs cultured without peptide, sampled before COVID-19 vaccination.

The CDR3 region has the DNA TGCGCCACCAGCGACCCTTCGGGCACCGGGGAGCTGTTTTTT. This encodes CATSDPSGTGELFF. V and J are TRBV5-1 and TRBJ2-2; D remains ambiguous. Germline V gene sequence: CDR1 SGHRS, CDR2 YFSETQ. The CDR3 runs to 14 residues.